This T cell receptor (beta chain) was documented in a study of blood T cell repertoires in COVID-19. Enrolled through a virtual design, the participants were between 18 and 89 years of age and came from about two dozen US areas. The study assigned cohorts using participant-reported clinical history. Methods used by the authors: Reference gene primers were amplified, and this amplification served to estimate nucleated cell counts. Method: immunoSEQ multiplex PCR; TCRdb's copy keeps in-frame clones and lacks some. V and J calls and clone size are copied from that table; D and trimming were computed from the DNA. The table records roughly 150,000 clones, approximately 83% of them present only once. CDR1 and CDR2 from the germline V gene are SGHAT and FQNNGV. This CDR3 is 13 amino acids long. V lost 6 bases to trimming and J lost 2 bases, with 11 bases between them.

The rearrangement joins TRBV11-2 to TRBJ2-7, with D unclear. The receptor was derived from a man aged 70-80 years who had been exposed to COVID-19. Sample: PBMCs or T cells enriched from blood (not recorded which). The CDR3 DNA sequence: TGTGCCAGCAGGGCAGGTGATCCCTACGAGCAGTACTTC. It encodes CASRAGDPYEQYF.